This paragraph reports one TCR beta chain. The antigen is unknown. This sample is drawn from a study of cytomegalovirus exposure and HLA in healthy donors. Participants comprised healthy donors of bone marrow. Amplification used 60 Vbeta primers and 13 Jbeta primers. Some clones are missing from TCRdb's copy, which holds only in-frame ones; the method was immunoSEQ multiplex PCR. Of about 78,000 clones in the sample, roughly 75% are singletons; the top ten hold approximately 1%. General study results and limits: In a later analysis, DRB1 alleles had the most associated TCRs; HLA-C alleles the fewest.

This receptor was identified in a male donor in good health and CMV-seronegative. The sequencing input was PBMCs.

This CDR3 is CASSFRGGRNTGELFF. The CDR3 DNA reads TGTGCCAGCAGCTTTAGAGGGGGTCGGAACACCGGGGAGCTGTTTTTT. V usage is TRBV11-2 and J usage is TRBJ2-2, with D possibly TRBD1 on 6 matching bases. The length of the CDR3 is 16 residues. Germline V gene sequence: CDR1 SGHAT, CDR2 FQNNGV. The V gene lost 3 bases and the J gene lost 1 base, with 12 bases spanning the gap.